The 14 T cell receptor beta chains listed next were all sequenced from one sample in a study of blood T cell repertoires in COVID-19. Clones were sequenced by immunoSEQ multiplex PCR, and TCRdb holds only the in-frame ones, with some missing. The sample lists approximately 200,000 clones, less than 85% occurring once. The sample was PBMCs or T cells enriched from blood (not recorded which). Receptors were obtained from a woman younger than 45 who had recovered from COVID-19.

The gene calls are TRBV14 and TRBJ2-7; D not resolved. Germline loops: CDR1 SGHDN, CDR2 FVKESK. The CDR3 has 16 residues. V gave up 1 base and J gave up 6 bases, with 19 bases separating them. CDR3: CASSQGDWPGSGEQYF. Written as DNA, the CDR3 is TGTGCCAGCAGCCAAGGAGACTGGCCTGGAAGTGGCGAGCAGTACTTC.

The chain has TRBV28 and TRBJ2-1, with 7 nucleotides matching TRBD1. After removal of 5 bases from V and 0 bases from J, the junction contained 10 bases not matched to a gene. The CDR3 sequence is 17 residues long. The germline CDR1 and CDR2 sequences are MDHEN and SYDVKM. For the CDR3, the DNA is TGTGCCAGCAGTCCTCCGACAGGGCCCAGCTCCTACAATGAGCAGTTCTTC. Translation gives CASSPPTGPSSYNEQFF. The full variable domain, completed using reference TRBV28 and TRBJ2-1, is DVKVTQSSRYLVKRTGEKVFLECVQDMDHENMFWYRQDPGLGLRLIYFSYDVKMKEKGDIPEGYSVSREKKERFSLILESASTNQTSMYLCASSPPTGPSSYNEQFFGPGTRLTVL.

The chain couples TRBV11-2 to TRBJ2-3, with D perhaps matching TRBD2 (6 bases). From germline, CDR1 is SGHAT and CDR2 FQNNGV. With 4 bases removed from V and 6 bases from J, the gap between germline ends came to 17 bases. This CDR3 spans 15 amino acids. The CDR3 bases are TGTGCCAGCAGCTCGTTCGAGTTGGGAGGCGATACGCAGTATTTT. This translates into CASSSFELGGDTQYF.

This chain uses TRBV2 with TRBJ1-5; tentatively, D is TRBD1 (5 bases). The V and J ends lost 6 bases and 1 base respectively, with 10 bases between them. The CDR3 is made up of 14 amino acids. The germline V gene has CDR1 SNHLY and CDR2 FYNNEI. CDR3 sequence: CASRGAGSNQPQHF. CDR3 in DNA: TGTGCCAGCAGGGGCGCAGGGAGCAATCAGCCCCAGCATTTT.

This clone was seen only a few times. The chain uses TRBV27 and TRBJ2-2; tentatively, D is TRBD2 (5 bases). CDR1 and CDR2 (germline): MNHEY, SMNVEV (reference sequence). Deletions cut 1 base from V and 7 bases from J, with 10 bases between. This CDR3 region has 14 residues. The CDR3 reads CASSLFQGSGELFF. The CDR3 coding sequence is TGTGCCAGCAGTTTATTCCAAGGGAGCGGGGAGCTGTTTTTT.

The chain uses TRBV14 and TRBJ2-7, with 8 bases aligning to TRBD2. Germline V lookup: CDR1 SGHDN, CDR2 FVKESK. The V and J ends lost 5 bases and 5 bases, in that order; junction bases with no gene match: 20. The length of the CDR3 is 18 residues. The CDR3 DNA sequence: TGTGCCAGCAGCACCACGTCGGGAAACGGGAGGGCGAGGAACGAGCAGTACTTC. Its protein is CASSTTSGNGRARNEQYF. The whole variable domain, remainder taken from reference TRBV14 and TRBJ2-7, is EAGVTQFPSHSVIEKGQTVTLRCDPISGHDNLYWYRRVMGKEIKFLLHFVKESKQDESGMPNNRFLAERTGGTYSTLKVQPAELEDSGVYFCASSTTSGNGRARNEQYFGPGTRLTVT.

V gene TRBV18 combines with J gene TRBJ1-6, with D hard to call. Germline V gives CDR1 KGHSH, CDR2 LQKENI. Trimming pared 2 bases from V and 8 bases from J, leaving 13 bases between. This CDR3 comprises 15 residues. CDR3: CASSPTVGGDSPLHF. The CDR3 DNA is TGTGCCAGCTCACCAACGGTGGGAGGAGATTCACCCCTCCACTTT.

This CDR3 is CATRAGAGLYTGELFF. The CDR3 region has the DNA TGTGCCACCAGGGCAGGGGCCGGCCTATACACCGGGGAGCTGTTTTTT. The chain combines TRBV15 with TRBJ2-2; possible D gene TRBD1, 6 bases. Germline V gives CDR1 LNHNV, CDR2 YYDKDF (reference sequence). The CDR3 has 16 residues. Trimming shortened V by 6 bases and J by 3 bases, and 17 bases separated the two germline ends.

This clone was seen only once. The chain is built from TRBV6-2 or TRBV6-3 and TRBJ1-4; no reliable D call. Germline V gene data show CDR1 as MNHEY and CDR2 as SVGEGT. V gave up 5 bases and J gave up 1 base, with 11 bases separating them. The CDR3 contains 15 residues. CDR3: CASSNPTGTNEKLFF. CDR3 nucleotides: TGTGCCAGCAGTAACCCCACGGGAACTAATGAAAAACTGTTTTTT.

The CDR3 bases are TGTGCCAGCAGTTCTCAACCCCCCGTTACTCTCGAAAAACTGTTTTTT. Translated: CASSSQPPVTLEKLFF. The rearrangement joins TRBV28 to TRBJ1-4; D is unclear. CDR3 length: 16 amino acids. V was pared by 4 bases and J by 8 bases, with 20 bases between. Looked up from germline, CDR1 is MDHEN and CDR2 is SYDVKM.

The chain is built from TRBV10-3 and TRBJ2-7; TRBD2 aligns across 10 bases. The CDR3 spans 14 residues. J lost 2 bases, V lost 10 bases, and 8 bases had no gene match. Looked up from germline, CDR1 is ENHRY and CDR2 is SYGVKD. CDR3 bases: TGTGCCACCCGGACTAGCGGCCTTACCTACGAGCAGTACGTC. It is translated as CATRTSGLTYEQYV.

J is TRBJ1-2 and V is TRBV19; 7 nucleotides line up with TRBD1. Germline CDR1 reads LNHDA; CDR2 reads SQIVND (reference sequence). J gave up 8 bases and V 7 bases, and 10 bases lay outside the gene matches. The CDR3 covers 13 residues. The CDR3 sequence: CASKKGALAGYTF. The CDR3 region has the DNA TGTGCCAGTAAAAAGGGGGCGCTGGCGGGCTACACCTTC.

In its sample, this clone was seen a few times. The rearrangement uses TRBV3-1 (or the pseudogene TRBV3-2) and TRBJ1-2, with 7 bases fitting TRBD1. Germline trimming cut 2 bases from V and 7 bases from J; bases unmatched to any gene: 16. This CDR3 has 17 residues. The germline V gene encodes CDR1 LGHDT and CDR2 YNNKEL (reference sequence). CDR3 residues: CASSQLGADRALGGYTF. The DNA for the CDR3 is TGTGCCAGCAGCCAACTGGGCGCCGACAGGGCTTTGGGTGGCTACACCTTC.

V gene TRBV9 combines with J gene TRBJ1-1; 11 positions match TRBD1. The CDR3 spans 15 residues. Trimming took 0 bases from V and 11 from J; bases not matched to a gene: 9. Germline V gives CDR1 SGDLS, CDR2 YYNGEE. The DNA for the CDR3 is TGTGCCAGCAGCGTAGCCGGGACAGGGGGGCCGAGCGCTTTCTTT. This translates into CASSVAGTGGPSAFF. Supplemented by reference TRBV9 and TRBJ1-1, the full variable domain reads DSGVTQTPKHLITATGQRVTLRCSPRSGDLSVYWYQQSLDQGLQFLIQYYNGEERAKGNILERFSAQQFPDLHSELNLSSLELGDSALYFCASSVAGTGGPSAFFGQGTRLTVV.